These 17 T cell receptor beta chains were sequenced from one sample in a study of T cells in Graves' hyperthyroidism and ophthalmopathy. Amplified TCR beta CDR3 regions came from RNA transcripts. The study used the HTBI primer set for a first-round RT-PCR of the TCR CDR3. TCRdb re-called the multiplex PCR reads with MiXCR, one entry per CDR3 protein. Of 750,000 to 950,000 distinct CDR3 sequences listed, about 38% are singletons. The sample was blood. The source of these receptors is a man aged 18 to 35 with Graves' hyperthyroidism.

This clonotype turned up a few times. CDR3 nucleotide sequence: TGTGCCAGCAGCCCCCTCCGTGTCGAATCTGGGGCCAACGTCCTGACTTTC. It yields the protein CASSPLRVESGANVLTF. The chain carries TRBV6-5 and TRBJ2-6; D not resolved. Looked up from germline, CDR1 is MNHEY and CDR2 is SVGAGI. The ends were cut back, 6 bases at V and 1 base at J, with 16 bases in the middle. The CDR3 spans 17 residues.

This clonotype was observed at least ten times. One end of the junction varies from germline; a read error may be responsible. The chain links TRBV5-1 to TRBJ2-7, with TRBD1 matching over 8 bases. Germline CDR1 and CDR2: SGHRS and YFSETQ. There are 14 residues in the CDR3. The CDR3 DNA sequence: TGTGCCAGCAGCTTAGGGACAGGAACCTACGAGCAGTACTTC. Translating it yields CASSLGTGTYEQYF.

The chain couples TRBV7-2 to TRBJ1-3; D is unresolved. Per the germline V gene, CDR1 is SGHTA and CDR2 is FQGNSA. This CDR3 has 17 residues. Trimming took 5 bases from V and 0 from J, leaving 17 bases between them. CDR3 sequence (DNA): TGTGCCAGCAGCCGATATGGCCTAAGTGGCTCTGGAAACACCATATATTTT. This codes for CASSRYGLSGSGNTIYF.

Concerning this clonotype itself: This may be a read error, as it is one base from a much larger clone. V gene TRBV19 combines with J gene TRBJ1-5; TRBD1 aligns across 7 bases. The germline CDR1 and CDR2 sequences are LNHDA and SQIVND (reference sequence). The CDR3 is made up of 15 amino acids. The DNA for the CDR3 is TGTGCCAGTAGTAAGTTCCGGGACAGCAATCGGCCCCAGCATTTT. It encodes CASSKFRDSNRPQHF.

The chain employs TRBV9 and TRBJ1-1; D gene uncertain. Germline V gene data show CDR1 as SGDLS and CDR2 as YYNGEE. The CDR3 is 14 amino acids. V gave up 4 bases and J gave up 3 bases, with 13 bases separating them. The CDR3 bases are TGTGCCAGCAGCTTGAGGGCAGACTACACTGAAGCTTTCTTT. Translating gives CASSLRADYTEAFF.

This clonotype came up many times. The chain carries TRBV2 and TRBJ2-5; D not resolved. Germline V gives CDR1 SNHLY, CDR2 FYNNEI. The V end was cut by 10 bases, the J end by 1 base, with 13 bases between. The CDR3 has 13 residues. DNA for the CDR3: TGTGCCATCGCCCGACGGGCCCAAGAGACCCAGTACTTC. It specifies CAIARRAQETQYF.

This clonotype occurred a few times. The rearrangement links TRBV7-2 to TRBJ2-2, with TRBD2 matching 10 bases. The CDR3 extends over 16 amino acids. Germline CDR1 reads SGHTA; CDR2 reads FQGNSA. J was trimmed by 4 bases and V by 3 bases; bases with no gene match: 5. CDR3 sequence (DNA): TGTGCCAGCAGCTTGAGGACTAGCGGAACCACCGGGGAGCTGTTTTTT. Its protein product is CASSLRTSGTTGELFF. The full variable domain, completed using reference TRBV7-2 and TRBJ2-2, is GAGVSQSPSNKVTEKGKDVELRCDPISGHTALYWYRQSLGQGLEFLIYFQGNSAPDKSGLPSDRFSAERTGGSVSTLTIQRTQQEDSAVYLCASSLRTSGTTGELFFGEGSRLTVL.

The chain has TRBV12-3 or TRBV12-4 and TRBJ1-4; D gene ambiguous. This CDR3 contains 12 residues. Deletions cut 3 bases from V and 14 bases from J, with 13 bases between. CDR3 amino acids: CASSLRPVPLFF. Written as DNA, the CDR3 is TGTGCCAGCAGTTTGAGGCCAGTACCGCTGTTTTTT.

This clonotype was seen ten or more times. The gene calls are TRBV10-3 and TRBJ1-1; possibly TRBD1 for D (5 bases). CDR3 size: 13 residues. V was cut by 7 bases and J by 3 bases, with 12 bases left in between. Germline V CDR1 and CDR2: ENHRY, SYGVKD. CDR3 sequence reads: CAIIPEGYTEAFF. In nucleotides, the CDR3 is TGTGCCATCATTCCCGAGGGGTACACTGAAGCTTTCTTT.

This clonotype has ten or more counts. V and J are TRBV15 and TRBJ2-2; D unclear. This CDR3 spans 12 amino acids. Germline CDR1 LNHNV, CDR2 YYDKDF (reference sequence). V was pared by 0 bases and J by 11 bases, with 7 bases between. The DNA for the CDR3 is TGTGCCACCAGCAGAGATGAGCTTGAGCTGTTTTTT. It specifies CATSRDELELFF.

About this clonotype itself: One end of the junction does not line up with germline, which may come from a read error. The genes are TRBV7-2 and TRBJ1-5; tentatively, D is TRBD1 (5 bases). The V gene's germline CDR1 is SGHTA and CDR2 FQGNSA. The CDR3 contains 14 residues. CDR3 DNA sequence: TGTGCCCGCAGTCGGGGGTACGGCAATCAGCCCCAGCATTTT. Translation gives CARSRGYGNQPQHF.

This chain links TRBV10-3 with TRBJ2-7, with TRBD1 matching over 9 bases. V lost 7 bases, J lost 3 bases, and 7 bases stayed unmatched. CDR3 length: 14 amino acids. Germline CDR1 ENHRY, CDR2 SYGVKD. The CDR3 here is CAIKESDRGYEQYF. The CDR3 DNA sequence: TGTGCCATCAAAGAGTCGGACAGGGGCTACGAGCAGTACTTC.

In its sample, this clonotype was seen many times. The CDR3 protein is CARFKGAHQPQHF. DNA of the CDR3: TGCGCCAGATTTAAGGGGGCCCATCAGCCCCAGCATTTT. The genes are TRBV10-1 and TRBJ1-5; 7 nucleotides match TRBD1. Germline CDR1 and CDR2: WNHNN and SYGVQD (reference sequence). Germline trimming cut 9 bases from V and 5 bases from J; bases unmatched to any gene: 7. The CDR3 totals 13 residues.

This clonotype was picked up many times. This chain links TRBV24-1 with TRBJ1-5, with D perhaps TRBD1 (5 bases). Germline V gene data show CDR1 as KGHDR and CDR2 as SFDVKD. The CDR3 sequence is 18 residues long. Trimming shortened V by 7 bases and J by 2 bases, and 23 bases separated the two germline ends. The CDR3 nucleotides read TGTGCCACCAGGACCCGGGGCGAGCCTCGTATGGGCAATCAGCCCCAGCATTTT. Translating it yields CATRTRGEPRMGNQPQHF.

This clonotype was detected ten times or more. The CDR3 reads CASSLVTQGISYEQYF. The CDR3 region has the DNA TGTGCCAGCAGCTTAGTAACCCAGGGGATTTCCTACGAGCAGTACTTC. The chain joins TRBV7-9 to TRBJ2-7; D might be TRBD1 (6 bases). V shed 1 base and J shed 1 base, with 14 bases lying between them. The V gene's germline CDR1 is SEHNR and CDR2 FQNEAQ (reference sequence). This CDR3 has 16 amino acids.

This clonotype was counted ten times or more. The CDR3 reads CASSLAEDYGYTF. CDR3 sequence (DNA): TGTGCCAGCAGCTTAGCGGAGGACTATGGCTACACCTTC. The chain couples TRBV7-9 to TRBJ1-2, with unresolved D. Germline V gene sequence: CDR1 SEHNR, CDR2 FQNEAQ (reference sequence). V dropped 0 bases and J dropped 3 bases, with 5 bases sitting between them. CDR3 length: 13 amino acids.

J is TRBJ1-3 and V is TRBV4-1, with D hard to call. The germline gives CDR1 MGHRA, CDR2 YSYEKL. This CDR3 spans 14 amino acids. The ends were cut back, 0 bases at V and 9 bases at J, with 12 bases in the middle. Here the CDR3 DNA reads TGCGCCAGCAGCCAAGACCCCGGCGACCCCACCATATATTTT. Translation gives CASSQDPGDPTIYF.